The 23 T cell receptor beta chains presented below share a single source sample, sequenced in a study of cytomegalovirus exposure and HLA in healthy donors. The PCR employed 60 Vbeta primers together with 13 Jbeta primers. The protocol was immunoSEQ multiplex PCR, while the TCRdb copy is restricted to in-frame clones and leaves out a portion. This sample carries 150,000 to 200,000 clones, 75% to 85% of them seen once, and the ten largest clones take roughly 15%. What was sequenced was PBMCs. These receptors were obtained from a woman aged 25 to 39 in good health and CMV-seropositive.

The sample holds one count of this clone. J is TRBJ1-5 and V is TRBV6-6; D not resolved. Germline values: CDR1 MNHNY, CDR2 SVGAGI (reference sequence). The ends were cut back, 0 bases at V and 7 bases at J, with 10 bases in the middle. The CDR3 loop spans 14 amino acids. DNA for the CDR3: TGTGCCAGCAGTTACTCGAAACGCGGGCAGCCCCAGCATTTT. Translating gives CASSYSKRGQPQHF.

The chain is built from TRBV30 and TRBJ1-4; maybe TRBD1 (6 bases). V lost 2 bases and J lost 3, with 19 bases in between. CDR1 GTSNPN and CDR2 SVGIG come from the germline V gene (reference sequence). This CDR3 region has 17 residues. CDR3: CAWSPRPVDSANEKLFF. The CDR3 coding sequence is TGTGCCTGGAGTCCGCGACCGGTGGACAGCGCTAATGAAAAACTGTTTTTT.

The chain recombines TRBV10-3 with TRBJ1-3; D remains unclear. The CDR3 is 15 amino acids. V lost 5 bases to trimming and J lost 0 bases, with 11 bases between them. Germline lookup yields CDR1 ENHRY and CDR2 SYGVKD. CDR3 DNA: TGTGCCATCAGTTATTCCTCTAGCTCTGGAAACACCATATATTTT. It encodes CAISYSSSSGNTIYF.

The chain couples TRBV5-1 to TRBJ2-7; 10 bases align to TRBD1. V gave up 2 bases and J gave up 2 bases; unmatched junction bases: 13. CDR3 length: 18 residues. The germline V gene encodes CDR1 SGHRS and CDR2 YFSETQ. The CDR3 bases are TGCGCCAGCAGCTTCCGGGACAGGGGCGACCTTAGGGCCTACGAGCAGTACTTC. It encodes CASSFRDRGDLRAYEQYF.

The V call is TRBV27, the J call TRBJ2-7; D perhaps matches TRBD1 (5 bases). V was trimmed by 1 base and J by 0 bases, leaving 16 bases between them. The V gene's germline CDR1 is MNHEY and CDR2 SMNVEV (reference sequence). This CDR3 spans 17 amino acids. This CDR3 is CASSLWSGKGSSYEQYF. In DNA, the CDR3 is TGTGCCAGCAGTTTATGGTCAGGGAAAGGAAGCTCCTACGAGCAGTACTTC.

This chain uses TRBV27 with TRBJ2-7; possibly TRBD1 for D (6 bases). Germline V gives CDR1 MNHEY, CDR2 SMNVEV (reference sequence). The CDR3 is 12 residues long. V dropped 5 bases and J dropped 6 bases, with 11 bases sitting between them. CDR3 nucleotide sequence: TGTGCCAGCAGTACAGGGAGACGCGAGCAGTACTTC. Its protein is CASSTGRREQYF.

The rearrangement uses TRBV7-2 and TRBJ2-7; no clear D. This CDR3 has 13 residues. From germline, CDR1 is SGHTA and CDR2 FQGNSA. Trimming took 0 bases from V and 5 from J, leaving 8 bases between them. The CDR3 region is CASSLAQVHEQYF. The CDR3 DNA reads as TGTGCCAGCAGCTTAGCGCAGGTGCACGAGCAGTACTTC.

This clone has more than one count but fewer than ten. This sequence joins TRBV7-2 and TRBJ2-1; 7 bases agree with TRBD1. The CDR3 loop spans 15 amino acids. CDR1 and CDR2 (germline): SGHTA, FQGNSA. Trimming removed 5 bases from V and 4 bases from J; junction bases left unmatched: 8. CDR3 coding DNA: TGTGCCAGCAGCCCTTACGGGACAGTTTACAATGAGCAGTTCTTC. It codes for CASSPYGTVYNEQFF.

The CDR3 here is CAWSGHGDQPQHF. The CDR3 nucleotides read TGTGCCTGGAGTGGCCACGGGGATCAGCCCCAGCATTTT. The chain joins TRBV30 to TRBJ1-5; D is unclear. CDR3 length: 13 amino acids. Germline CDR1 and CDR2: GTSNPN and SVGIG (reference sequence). The V end lost 1 base, the J end lost 5 bases, and 9 bases lay between the germline ends. The variable domain in full, with the rest retrieved from reference TRBV30 and TRBJ1-5, is SQTIHQWPATLVQPVGSPLSLECTVEGTSNPNLYWYRQAAGRGLQLLFYSVGIGQISSEVPQNLSASRPQDRQFILSSKKLLLSDSGFYLCAWSGHGDQPQHFGDGTRLSIL.

This clone has more than one count but fewer than ten. The gene calls are TRBV19 and TRBJ2-7, with 11 nucleotides matching TRBD2. Germline CDR1 is LNHDA and CDR2 is SQIVND (reference sequence). The CDR3 has 15 amino acids. Losses at the gene ends were 6 bases for V and 6 bases for J; bases not matched to a gene: 10. The CDR3 region is CASSLLGLAGGEQYF. The CDR3, as DNA: TGTGCCAGTAGCCTACTGGGGCTAGCGGGAGGCGAGCAGTACTTC.

The chain employs TRBV10-3 and TRBJ1-5; the D is unclear. The CDR3 totals 12 residues. V was pared by 2 bases and J by 8 bases, with 7 bases between. Germline CDR1 ENHRY, CDR2 SYGVKD. CDR3 DNA: TGTGCCATCAGTGAGGGAGTGGAGCCCCAGCATTTT. Translation: CAISEGVEPQHF.

This chain uses TRBV9 with TRBJ2-5; maybe TRBD2 (6 bases). The J call may be in error: the DNA end matches TRBJ2-7 better. This CDR3 has 15 amino acids. Germline-derived CDR1 and CDR2 are SGDLS and YYNGEE. CDR3 nucleotides: TGTGCCAGCAGTGTGGGAGGCTCATATTCCTACGAGCAGTACTTC. Its translation is CASSVGGSYSYEQYF.

This chain uses TRBV5-1 with TRBJ2-2; 9 bases match TRBD2. Germline trimming cut 0 bases from V and 0 bases from J; bases unmatched to any gene: 9. The CDR3 runs 19 residues. The germline V gene encodes CDR1 SGHRS and CDR2 YFSETQ. CDR3 nucleotides: TGCGCCAGCAGCTTGGTGGGGCTAGCGGGGTTCGCGAACACCGGGGAGCTGTTTTTT. Protein sequence: CASSLVGLAGFANTGELFF.

This sequence joins TRBV7-9 and TRBJ2-4; 8 bases match TRBD2. The CDR3 runs to 16 residues. Germline V lookup: CDR1 SEHNR, CDR2 FQNEAQ (reference sequence). Trimming took 1 base from V and 3 from J; bases not matched to a gene: 5. For the CDR3, the DNA is TGTGCCAGCAGCTTAGGTGCCGGGACTAGCAAAAACATTCAGTACTTC. It encodes CASSLGAGTSKNIQYF.

This chain joins TRBV9 and TRBJ2-3; 10 bases fit TRBD1. V lost 0 bases to trimming and J lost 3 bases; unmatched junction nucleotides: 4. Germline V gene sequence: CDR1 SGDLS, CDR2 YYNGEE. The CDR3 covers 16 residues. This CDR3 is CASSVVGQGITDTQYF. In DNA, the CDR3 is TGTGCCAGCAGCGTAGTGGGACAGGGGATAACAGATACGCAGTATTTT.

The V gene is TRBV6-4, the J gene TRBJ2-1, with 12 bases aligning to TRBD2. The ends lost 6 bases at V and 5 bases at J; junction bases unmatched: 8. The CDR3 spans 16 residues. Germline V gene sequence: CDR1 MRHNA, CDR2 SNTAGT. The CDR3 DNA sequence: TGTGCCAGCAGCCTCCGGGCTAGCGGGAGGGACAATGAGCAGTTCTTC. This codes for CASSLRASGRDNEQFF.

This clone came up once. V and J are TRBV2 and TRBJ2-1, with D possibly matching TRBD2 (5 bases). Germline CDR1 is SNHLY and CDR2 is FYNNEI. The V end lost 4 bases, the J end lost 7 bases, and 17 bases lay between the germline ends. The CDR3 is made up of 15 amino acids. CDR3 sequence: CASSGQAVLGNEQFF. For the CDR3, the DNA is TGTGCCAGCAGTGGGCAAGCGGTCCTTGGGAATGAGCAGTTCTTC.

V is TRBV6-1 and J is TRBJ2-1; 12 bases are shared with TRBD2. The germline CDR1 and CDR2 sequences are MNHNS and SASEGT. This CDR3 has 16 residues. Losses at the gene ends were 2 bases for V and 8 bases for J; bases not matched to a gene: 7. The CDR3 here is CASSEQLASGRDEQFF. The CDR3 coding sequence is TGTGCCAGCAGTGAACAGTTGGCTAGCGGGAGGGATGAGCAGTTCTTC.

The CDR3 DNA is TGTGCCAGCAGTTCACAGGGGGCCGATGGAAACACCATATATTTT. Encoded protein: CASSSQGADGNTIYF. V is TRBV28 and J is TRBJ1-3, with TRBD1 identical over 9 bases. The CDR3 is made up of 15 amino acids. Germline CDR1 MDHEN, CDR2 SYDVKM. Germline trimming cut 4 bases from V and 3 bases from J; bases unmatched to any gene: 4.

The chain recombines TRBV27 with TRBJ1-1; D is undetermined. Trimming removed 3 bases at V and 0 bases at J, with 8 bases between. In germline, CDR1 is MNHEY, CDR2 SMNVEV (reference sequence). There are 14 residues in the CDR3. The DNA for the CDR3 is TGTGCCAGCAGTTTCAGGAATATGAACACTGAAGCTTTCTTT. Its translation is CASSFRNMNTEAFF.

V and J are TRBV7-6 and TRBJ2-7, with 7 bases lining up with TRBD1. Germline CDR1 is SGHVS and CDR2 is FNYEAQ. V shed 4 bases, J shed 4 bases, and the junction held 4 bases outside the gene matches. There are 13 residues in the CDR3. The CDR3 loop reads CASSYRQGYEQYF. DNA of the CDR3: TGTGCCAGCAGCTACCGACAGGGTTACGAGCAGTACTTC.

The chain has TRBV7-2 and TRBJ2-1, with 7 bases matching TRBD2. CDR3 length: 15 residues. V dropped 1 base and J dropped 2; count of bases not matched to a gene: 2. The V gene's germline CDR1 is SGHTA and CDR2 FQGNSA. CDR3 DNA: TGTGCCAGCAGCTTAGGGGGAGGGACCTACAATGAGCAGTTCTTC. The encoded protein is CASSLGGGTYNEQFF. Filled out from reference TRBV7-2 and TRBJ2-1, the complete variable domain reads GAGVSQSPSNKVTEKGKDVELRCDPISGHTALYWYRQSLGQGLEFLIYFQGNSAPDKSGLPSDRFSAERTGGSVSTLTIQRTQQEDSAVYLCASSLGGGTYNEQFFGPGTRLTVL.

The chain is built from TRBV7-2 and TRBJ1-3, with a tentative D call TRBD1 (5 bases). This CDR3 is 17 amino acids long. Germline values: CDR1 SGHTA, CDR2 FQGNSA. The V gene lost 1 base and the J gene lost 2 bases, with 15 bases spanning the gap. The CDR3 sequence: CASSLVSGVETGNTIYF. The CDR3 nucleotides are TGTGCCAGCAGCTTAGTATCGGGGGTTGAGACTGGAAACACCATATATTTT.